The 27 T cell receptor beta chains below come from one sample, sequenced in a study of cytomegalovirus exposure and HLA in healthy donors. PCR employed 60 Vbeta and 13 Jbeta primers. This table comes from immunoSEQ multiplex PCR, and its TCRdb copy is limited to in-frame clones, with some not included. This repertoire shows around 130,000 clones, 65% to 85% found once; its top ten account for 1.5%. The sample was PBMCs. The receptors stem from a woman aged 18-35 years in good health and CMV-seronegative.

The chain combines TRBV11-2 with TRBJ2-3; 9 positions match TRBD1. The CDR3 is made up of 15 amino acids. Germline V CDR1 and CDR2: SGHAT, FQNNGV. V lost 4 bases, J lost 4 bases, and 6 bases stayed unmatched. CDR3 sequence reads: CASSYWTGAPDTQYF. In nucleotides, the CDR3 is TGTGCCAGCAGCTATTGGACAGGGGCCCCAGATACGCAGTATTTT.

V is TRBV2 and J is TRBJ1-6; 9 nucleotides agree with TRBD1. Germline CDR1 is SNHLY and CDR2 is FYNNEI. Unmatched junction bases numbered 3, after V lost 8 bases and J lost 7 bases. This CDR3 has 13 amino acids. The CDR3 loop is CASRQGENSPLHF. The CDR3 DNA follows: TGTGCCAGCCGACAGGGGGAGAATTCACCCCTCCACTTT.

This rearrangement joins TRBV10-3 to TRBJ2-1; D might be TRBD2 (6 bases). This CDR3 spans 12 amino acids. CDR1 is ENHRY and CDR2 is SYGVKD in the germline V gene. Trimming left V 11 bases short and J 8 bases short, with 16 bases between. The CDR3 loop reads CAGGASLYEQFF. CDR3 nucleotides: TGTGCCGGAGGGGCTAGCCTATATGAGCAGTTCTTC.

This chain links TRBV5-4 with TRBJ2-1; maybe TRBD2 (6 bases). The germline gives CDR1 SGHNT, CDR2 YYREEE (reference sequence). The CDR3 runs to 16 residues. Trimming left V 4 bases short and J 8 bases short, with 22 bases between. This chain's CDR3 is CASSLPRTTSGYEQFF. The CDR3, as DNA: TGTGCCAGCAGCCTCCCCCGGACTACGTCCGGGTATGAGCAGTTCTTC.

For the CDR3, the DNA is TGTGCCAGCAGTCAACGACAGGGGATGAACACTGAAGCTTTCTTT. It codes for CASSQRQGMNTEAFF. The chain has TRBV11-2 and TRBJ1-1; 8 positions match TRBD1. CDR1 SGHAT and CDR2 FQNNGV come from the germline V gene. This CDR3 has 15 amino acids. Losses at the gene ends were 6 bases for V and 0 bases for J; bases not matched to a gene: 6.

This rearrangement joins TRBV2 to TRBJ1-1, with a weak D call TRBD1 (5 bases). The germline gives CDR1 SNHLY, CDR2 FYNNEI. V shed 7 bases and J shed 3 bases, with 12 bases lying between them. The CDR3 spans 13 residues. In DNA, the CDR3 is TGTGCCAGCATAGCGGGGGTGTACACTGAAGCTTTCTTT. It specifies CASIAGVYTEAFF.

The chain is built from TRBV10-3 and TRBJ1-2; D is possibly TRBD1 (5 bases). Trimming took off 11 bases at V and 6 bases at J, with 13 bases between the two ends. This CDR3 has 11 residues. Germline CDR1 and CDR2: ENHRY and SYGVKD. CDR3 nucleotide sequence: TGTGCCGGCCAGGAAGGGGATGGCTACACCTTC. It codes for CAGQEGDGYTF.

As for this clone: The sample holds other DNA sequences that translate to the same CDR3. V and J are TRBV9 and TRBJ1-2, with 7 bases identical to TRBD1. Trimming at V came to 2 bases and at J to 4 bases, leaving 2 bases not matched to a gene. The CDR3 is 13 residues long. Germline values: CDR1 SGDLS, CDR2 YYNGEE. In DNA form, the CDR3 reads TGTGCCAGCAGCGTGACAGGGTCCTATGGCTACACCTTC. Translating it yields CASSVTGSYGYTF.

In its sample, this clone was seen many times. The identical CDR3 is also encoded by other nucleotide sequences in the sample. V usage is TRBV30 and J usage is TRBJ1-5; the D is unclear. CDR1 GTSNPN and CDR2 SVGIG come from the germline V gene (reference sequence). CDR3 length: 13 residues. Between the trimmed V and J ends, which lost 2 bases and 0 bases, there was a span of 5 bases. CDR3 nucleotides: TGTGCCTGGAGTCGGGATAGCAATCAGCCCCAGCATTTT. Translating it yields CAWSRDSNQPQHF.

The chain couples TRBV5-1 to TRBJ2-7; D might be TRBD1 (6 bases). Germline V gene data show CDR1 as SGHRS and CDR2 as YFSETQ. Deletions cut 4 bases from V and 3 bases from J, with 11 bases between. CDR3 length equals 13 residues. CDR3 sequence reads: CASSPTGGYEQYF. CDR3 sequence (DNA): TGCGCCAGCAGCCCGACAGGTGGCTACGAGCAGTACTTC.

J is TRBJ2-7 and V is TRBV5-1; 10 bases map to TRBD1. The V gene end was trimmed by 0 bases and the J gene end by 2 bases; junction bases not matched to a gene: 8. CDR1 is SGHRS and CDR2 is YFSETQ in the germline V gene. The CDR3 length is 17 residues. Here the CDR3 DNA reads TGCGCCAGCAGCTTGGGACCCCGGGACAGGGGTCCCTACGAGCAGTACTTC. Protein: CASSLGPRDRGPYEQYF.

This clone appeared once. This chain connects TRBV5-6 to TRBJ1-1; TRBD1 is a possible D gene (5 bases). The CDR3 is 14 residues long. Germline V lookup: CDR1 SGHDT, CDR2 YYEEEE. V was pared by 0 bases and J by 4 bases, with 10 bases between. The CDR3 DNA reads TGTGCCAGCAGCTTGGACAGGCGTCGCACTGAAGCTTTCTTT. Protein: CASSLDRRRTEAFF.

This clone appeared a single time. V gene TRBV27 combines with J gene TRBJ1-6, with TRBD1 as a possible D gene (5 bases). This CDR3 contains 15 residues. With 0 bases removed from V and 8 bases from J, the gap between germline ends came to 11 bases. Germline CDR1 MNHEY, CDR2 SMNVEV (reference sequence). The CDR3 here is CASSLSGWGDSPLHF. DNA of the CDR3: TGTGCCAGCAGTTTATCGGGTTGGGGGGATTCACCCCTCCACTTT.

This clone was observed once. The genes are TRBV4-1 and TRBJ2-1; TRBD1 matches 7 bases. V dropped 2 bases and J dropped 7; count of bases not matched to a gene: 14. CDR3 length: 17 amino acids. Germline V CDR1 and CDR2: MGHRA, YSYEKL. The DNA of the CDR3 is TGCGCCAGCAGCCAACAAAACAGGGGCCGGATGGGAAATGAGCAGTTCTTC. The encoded protein is CASSQQNRGRMGNEQFF.

The chain recombines TRBV5-6 with TRBJ2-5, with D maybe TRBD1 (6 bases). The CDR3 covers 14 residues. V was cut by 3 bases and J by 3 bases, with 12 bases left in between. Per germline, CDR1 SGHDT and CDR2 YYEEEE. The CDR3 DNA follows: TGTGCCAGCAGCTCCTTGACAGGCGAAGAGACCCAGTACTTC. Protein product: CASSSLTGEETQYF.

CDR3 region: CAWSVSGNEQFF. The CDR3 DNA follows: TGTGCCTGGAGTGTTAGCGGTAATGAGCAGTTCTTC. V is TRBV30 and J is TRBJ2-1; possible D gene TRBD2, 6 bases. V shed 0 bases and J shed 7 bases, with 7 bases lying between them. The CDR3 length is 12 residues. CDR1 and CDR2 (germline): GTSNPN, SVGIG (reference sequence).

The V call is TRBV30, the J call TRBJ1-2; D uncertain. Germline V gene data show CDR1 as GTSNPN and CDR2 as SVGIG (reference sequence). The germline V and J ends were trimmed by 4 bases and 7 bases, with 16 bases remaining between them. The CDR3 sequence is 13 residues long. The CDR3 spells CAWTRPWEGGYTF. The CDR3 DNA reads TGTGCCTGGACCCGACCCTGGGAGGGTGGCTACACCTTC. The full variable domain, rest sourced from reference TRBV30 and TRBJ1-2, is SQTIHQWPATLVQPVGSPLSLECTVEGTSNPNLYWYRQAAGRGLQLLFYSVGIGQISSEVPQNLSASRPQDRQFILSSKKLLLSDSGFYLCAWTRPWEGGYTFGSGTRLTVV.

In this sample, this clone turned up once. The V gene is TRBV5-4, the J gene TRBJ2-7, with D possibly being TRBD1 (5 bases). V was trimmed by 0 bases and J by 2 bases, leaving 9 bases between them. The CDR3 runs to 14 residues. CDR1 and CDR2 (germline): SGHNT, YYREEE (reference sequence). The CDR3 DNA sequence: TGTGCCAGCAGCTTGGAGGGGTTCCCCTACGAGCAGTACTTC. Protein: CASSLEGFPYEQYF.

The chain joins TRBV19 to TRBJ2-7; 7 bases align to TRBD2. V was clipped by 4 bases and J by 1 base; unmatched bases: 13. Germline CDR1 LNHDA, CDR2 SQIVND (reference sequence). The CDR3 extends over 17 amino acids. CDR3 sequence: CASSRGGMRFESYEQYF. CDR3 bases: TGTGCCAGTAGTAGGGGAGGGATGCGTTTCGAATCCTACGAGCAGTACTTC. Looking up the rest from reference TRBV19 and TRBJ2-7 gives the full variable domain: DGGITQSPKYLFRKEGQNVTLSCEQNLNHDAMYWYRQDPGQGLRLIYYSQIVNDFQKGDIAEGYSVSREKKESFPLTVTSAQKNPTAFYLCASSRGGMRFESYEQYFGPGTRLTVT.

The DNA for the CDR3 is TGTGCCAGCAGCTTTGGAGGACCCTACGAGCAGTACTTC. Its translation is CASSFGGPYEQYF. This chain uses TRBV5-6 with TRBJ2-7, with D maybe TRBD2 (5 bases). The V gene lost 2 bases and the J gene lost 2 bases, with 8 bases spanning the gap. The CDR3 length is 13 residues. Looked up from germline, CDR1 is SGHDT and CDR2 is YYEEEE.

This clone was recorded once. The genes are TRBV19 and TRBJ2-4; D is perhaps TRBD1 (5 bases). V was clipped by 6 bases and J by 5 bases, with 5 bases between them. The CDR3 is 11 amino acids. Germline CDR1 is LNHDA and CDR2 is SQIVND (reference sequence). DNA for the CDR3: TGTGCCAGTAGAGGGGAAAACATTCAGTACTTC. The encoded protein is CASRGENIQYF.

Written as DNA, the CDR3 is TGCAGCGTTGCTGTGGGGGGGGGAGAGACCCAGTACTTC. Translated: CSVAVGGGETQYF. The rearrangement uses TRBV29-1 and TRBJ2-5, with 7 nucleotides matching TRBD2. With 4 bases clipped from V and 4 bases from J, the junction kept 6 bases outside the gene matches. Germline values: CDR1 SQVTM, CDR2 ANQGSEA. This CDR3 is 13 amino acids long.

This rearrangement joins TRBV2 to TRBJ2-1, with a possible D match to TRBD1 (6 bases). This CDR3 contains 17 residues. V lost 7 bases, J lost 0 bases, and 19 bases lay in between. Germline V gene lookup returns CDR1 SNHLY and CDR2 FYNNEI. The DNA of the CDR3 is TGTGCCAGCACGGGACACGCAGCGGTCGGCTCCTACAATGAGCAGTTCTTC. Protein sequence: CASTGHAAVGSYNEQFF. Full variable domain (outside the CDR3, taken from reference TRBV2 and TRBJ2-1): EPEVTQTPSHQVTQMGQEVILRCVPISNHLYFYWYRQILGQKVEFLVSFYNNEISEKSEIFDDQFSVERPDGSNFTLKIRSTKLEDSAMYFCASTGHAAVGSYNEQFFGPGTRLTVL.

The chain couples TRBV10-3 to TRBJ1-1; D possibly corresponds to TRBD1 (5 bases). Germline CDR1 reads ENHRY; CDR2 reads SYGVKD. The CDR3 spans 13 residues. The CDR3 is CASGAGENTEAFF. The CDR3, as DNA: TGTGCTTCCGGGGCGGGGGAGAACACTGAAGCTTTCTTT.

This clone occurred a few times. The rearrangement links TRBV7-9 to TRBJ2-7; 8 nucleotides line up with TRBD1. Losses at the gene ends were 1 base for V and 3 bases for J; bases not matched to a gene: 2. The CDR3 loop spans 14 amino acids. Germline V gene lookup returns CDR1 SEHNR and CDR2 FQNEAQ (reference sequence). CDR3 nucleotide sequence: TGTGCCAGCAGCTTAGGGACAGGGTTCTACGAGCAGTACTTC. Translating gives CASSLGTGFYEQYF.

The V call is TRBV11-2, the J call TRBJ2-7, with no clear D. V was pared by 0 bases and J by 4 bases, with 13 bases between. The CDR3 runs 15 residues. The germline V gene encodes CDR1 SGHAT and CDR2 FQNNGV. The CDR3 DNA reads as TGTGCCAGCAGCTTAGAATCTTTAACCGCGTACGAGCAGTACTTC. Residues: CASSLESLTAYEQYF. Drawing the rest from reference TRBV11-2 and TRBJ2-7, the complete variable domain is EAGVAQSPRYKIIEKRQSVAFWCNPISGHATLYWYQQILGQGPKLLIQFQNNGVVDDSQLPKDRFSAERLKGVDSTLKIQPAKLEDSAVYLCASSLESLTAYEQYFGPGTRLTVT.

The chain couples TRBV5-4 to TRBJ2-4, with D possibly matching TRBD1 (6 bases). The CDR3 has 14 residues. The V and J ends lost 4 bases and 6 bases respectively, with 14 bases between them. Germline CDR1 reads SGHNT; CDR2 reads YYREEE (reference sequence). DNA of the CDR3: TGTGCCAGCAGCAAATGGACAGAGAGAAACATTCAGTACTTC. Translated, it gives CASSKWTERNIQYF.